The subject of this entry is one T cell receptor beta chain. Its binding antigen is unknown. Nothing much larger sits one base from this clone, and base qualities are not available. TCRbeta CDR3 regions were amplified from genomic DNA by means of the immunoSEQ Assay, a bias-controlled multiplex PCR. Under the source paper's analysis protocol: The number of nucleated cells in each sample was estimated from the amplification of reference gene primers within the assay. Sequence reads were collapsed and filtered to measure the absolute abundance of every unique TCRbeta CDR3 rearrangement. For each sample, productive Simpson clonality was calculated by taking the square root of Simpson's diversity index across productive rearrangements. TCRdb holds this immuneACCESS table with in-frame rearrangements only. Some clones are missing; in checked studies, unresolved V genes explain under half, and the rest has no known cause. V, J and clone size are taken as reported in that table, and D and trimming were inferred from the DNA itself. The sample table shows about 200,000 clones, and about 90% are seen once. Around 8.9% of the sample is in the top ten clones.

In the prospective study, participants were roughly 18 to 90 years old, resided in about two dozen geographic areas of the United States, and were enrolled through a virtual design. To assign participants to cohorts, the prospective study relied on clinical history that participants themselves reported in a screening survey and a study questionnaire. Recovered participants in ImmuneRACE Cohort 3 were defined by two consecutive negative NP/OP PCR tests, clearance by a healthcare professional, or resolution of symptoms. Mobile phlebotomists in the prospective study collected whole blood, serum and a nasopharyngeal or oropharyngeal swab from every participant. Prospective study participants could optionally give additional blood draws and questionnaires over an approximately two-month period. Before DNA extraction, prospective study blood samples were shipped either frozen or at room temperature.

Taken from the germline V gene (reference sequence), the CDR1 and CDR2 loops are GTSNPN and SVGIG. Between the V and J ends, shortened by 2 bases and 1 base respectively, the junction contains 14 bases. The CDR3 sequence holds 15 residues, the cysteine and phenylalanine included. Only the CDR3 DNA stays, 45 bases, in frame from base 1. This entry belongs to a study of blood T cell repertoires in COVID-19 (TCRdb year 2020). For context, the study as a whole: Collaborator samples came from the United States, Italy and Spain and covered acute and convalescent phases of COVID-19. The dataset comprised deeply sampled blood TCRbeta repertoires from subjects exposed to, actively infected with, or recovered from COVID-19. The repertoires were made available in a free public database intended to serve as a resource for research on the immune response to SARS-CoV-2. The material from the prospective study consisted of cDNA or gDNA derived from T cells, B-cell-depleted T cells, or PBMCs. The samples were drawn from the first 160 participants of the ongoing ImmuneRACE study and from 1,254 subjects provided by 6 global collaborators. Sample metadata almost always included a de-identified subject ID, COVID-19 status, age in years and sex. HLA class I and class II types, where available, came from metadata supplied by the sample provider rather than from assay-based typing.

Findings and caveats that apply to the study as a whole: Clinical and demographic metadata were provided uncurated, with the amount varying by source and participant.

The clonotype originates from a woman aged 18-35 years who had recovered from COVID-19. In this chain, TRBV30 is recombined with TRBJ1-1; too little of a D gene remains to name it. What was sequenced was PBMCs or T cells enriched from blood (not recorded which). The nucleotides are TGTGCCTGGAGTCGGGTGACGGTGACGAACACTGAAGCTTTCTTT. The translation is CAWSRVTVTNTEAFF.